This T cell receptor (beta chain) was recorded in a study of cytomegalovirus exposure and HLA in healthy donors. At the level of the study: There were some 120 million unique TCR beta sequences, drawn from 150 million to 200 million T cells, in an earlier analysis. Most donors, about 82% of several hundred genotyped, fell in the Caucasian-associated ancestry cluster. The study's findings and limits: Several V segments, TRBV6-2 and TRBV6-3 among them, could not be told apart and were dropped.

Primers: 60 Vbeta forward and 13 Jbeta reverse. Only in-frame clones appear in the TCRdb table, and some are missing; sequencing was by immunoSEQ multiplex PCR. Among approximately 170,000 clones listed, roughly 80% were seen once. As concerns this clone: Its antigen is undetermined.

Germline trimming cut 4 bases from V and 2 bases from J; bases unmatched to any gene: 15. The CDR3 sequence is 17 residues long. Germline loops: CDR1 SGHRS, CDR2 YFSETQ. Each donor was nominally healthy when sampled (though unrecorded immune exposures were likely). V and J are TRBV5-1 and TRBJ2-7; TRBD1 aligns across 7 bases. The sequenced material came from PBMCs. The TCR was taken from a woman aged 18-29 years in good health and CMV-seronegative. The CDR3 DNA is TGCGCCAGCAGCCCACCCAGGACAGGATCCTCTACCTACGAGCAGTACTTC. Translated: CASSPPRTGSSTYEQYF.